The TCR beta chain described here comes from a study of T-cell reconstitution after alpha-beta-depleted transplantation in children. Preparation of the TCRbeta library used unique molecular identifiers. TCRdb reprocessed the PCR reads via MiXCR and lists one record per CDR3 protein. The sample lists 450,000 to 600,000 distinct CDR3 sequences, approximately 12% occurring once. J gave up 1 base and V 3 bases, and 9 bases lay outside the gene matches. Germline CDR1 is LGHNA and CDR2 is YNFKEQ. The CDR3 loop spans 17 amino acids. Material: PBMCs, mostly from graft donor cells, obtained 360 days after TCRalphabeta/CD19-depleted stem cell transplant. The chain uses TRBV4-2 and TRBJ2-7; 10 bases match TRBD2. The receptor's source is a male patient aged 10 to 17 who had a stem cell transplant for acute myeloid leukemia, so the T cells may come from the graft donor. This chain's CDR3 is CASSHGTSVSRSYEQYF. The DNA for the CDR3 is TGTGCCAGCAGCCACGGGACTAGCGTCTCACGATCCTACGAGCAGTACTTC.